The 21 T cell receptor beta chains presented below share a single source sample, sequenced in a study of blood T cells in healthy people across ages. The second PCR ran about 6 to 12 cycles with a sample-barcoded 5' primer and J-beta primers. TCRdb re-derived calls from the 5' RACE reads in MiXCR, one entry per CDR3 protein. The sample consists of 850,000 to 1,000,000 distinct CDR3 sequences, about 53% of them appearing once. The specimen sequenced was blood. These receptors all come from a woman aged 60 to 75 in good health.

V gene TRBV5-1 combines with J gene TRBJ2-2; 7 nucleotides align to TRBD2. V shed 6 bases, J shed 2 bases, and the junction held 10 bases outside the gene matches. Germline V gene sequence: CDR1 SGHRS, CDR2 YFSETQ. CDR3 length equals 16 residues. CDR3 DNA: TGCGCCAGCAACTTTGTCCTAGCGGCTAACACCGGGGAGCTGTTTTTT. Translating gives CASNFVLAANTGELFF.

The J gene is TRBJ2-2, the V gene TRBV6-2 or TRBV6-3, with D possibly matching TRBD1 (5 bases). Germline assignment: CDR1 MNHEY and CDR2 SVGEGT. This CDR3 is built from 13 residues. Trimming shortened V by 11 bases and J by 13 bases, and 23 bases separated the two germline ends. This CDR3 reads CAASPRGDRRLFF. CDR3 sequence (DNA): TGTGCCGCCTCCCCTAGGGGTGACCGGCGGCTGTTTTTT.

This clonotype was seen ten or more times. V and J are TRBV4-3 and TRBJ2-4; a weak D match, TRBD1 (6 bases). From germline, CDR1 is LGHNA and CDR2 YSLEER. The V gene lost 1 base and the J gene lost 5 bases, with 6 bases spanning the gap. CDR3 length equals 13 residues. CDR3 region: CASSQGTENIQYF. CDR3 nucleotide sequence: TGCGCCAGCAGCCAAGGGACAGAAAACATTCAGTACTTC.

The chain couples TRBV13 to TRBJ2-7; a possible D gene is TRBD2 (6 bases). CDR3 length equals 13 residues. Trimming pared 5 bases from V and 6 bases from J, leaving 14 bases between. Germline V gene sequence: CDR1 PRHDT, CDR2 FYEKMQ (reference sequence). The CDR3 here is CASSPTRRVEQYF. The CDR3 bases are TGTGCCAGCAGCCCCACCAGGAGGGTCGAGCAGTACTTC.

The CDR3 DNA sequence: TGTGCCAGCAGTCTCCCGACAGACGAGCAGTTCTTC. It encodes CASSLPTDEQFF. The chain carries TRBV28 and TRBJ2-1; tentatively, D is TRBD1 (5 bases). Germline V gene data show CDR1 as MDHEN and CDR2 as SYDVKM. The CDR3 length is 12 residues. Trimming took off 5 bases at V and 10 bases at J, with 12 bases between the two ends.

This clonotype showed up many times. The chain links TRBV12-3 or TRBV12-4 to TRBJ1-5, with a tentative D call TRBD1 (5 bases). The CDR3 runs to 17 residues. Trimming took off 5 bases at V and 1 base at J, with 18 bases between the two ends. The CDR3: CASSTGGRGRSNQPQHF. CDR3 coding DNA: TGTGCCAGCAGTACCGGGGGGAGGGGAAGAAGCAATCAGCCCCAGCATTTT.

This clonotype was counted once. The V and J genes are TRBV24-1 and TRBJ2-3; 10 bases line up with TRBD2. The V gene end was trimmed by 5 bases and the J gene end by 0 bases; junction bases not matched to a gene: 4. The CDR3 extends over 16 amino acids. In germline, CDR1 is KGHDR, CDR2 SFDVKD. CDR3 region: CATSAGLADSTDTQYF. The CDR3 DNA sequence: TGTGCCACCAGTGCTGGACTAGCGGACAGCACAGATACGCAGTATTTT.

The chain couples TRBV20-1 to TRBJ1-4; D is unresolved. Trimming removed 0 bases from V and 0 bases from J, with 11 bases in between. CDR1 and CDR2 (germline): DFQATT, SNEGSKA (reference sequence). The CDR3 spans 16 residues. In nucleotides, the CDR3 is TGCAGTGCTAGAGATCCGCGGTTAGCAACTAATGAAAAACTGTTTTTT. It yields the protein CSARDPRLATNEKLFF.

This clonotype was observed a few times. The rearrangement joins TRBV7-2 to TRBJ2-1; no clear D. TRBJ2-7 explains the end of the DNA better; the J call may be wrong. The CDR3 contains 13 residues. Germline V gene lookup returns CDR1 SGHTA and CDR2 FQGNSA. CDR3 loop: CASSLDSYNEQYF. CDR3 sequence (DNA): TGTGCCAGCAGCTTAGACAGTTACAATGAGCAGTACTTC.

The chain carries TRBV10-3 and TRBJ1-2; 7 nucleotides line up with TRBD1. Looked up from germline, CDR1 is ENHRY and CDR2 is SYGVKD. CDR3 size: 15 residues. Trimming took 7 bases from V and 5 from J; bases not matched to a gene: 13. As DNA, the CDR3 is TGTGCCATCAAGCACGAGACAGGGAGAACGTATGGCTACACCTTC. This translates into CAIKHETGRTYGYTF.

V gene TRBV5-1 combines with J gene TRBJ2-1, with D possibly TRBD2 on 6 matching bases. The DNA end is a closer match to TRBJ2-7, so the J assignment may be wrong. The CDR3 totals 14 residues. Germline CDR1 and CDR2: SGHRS and YFSETQ. CDR3 nucleotide sequence: TGCGCCAGCAGCGGGGGGATCTCGGGTAATGAGCAGTACTTC. The encoded protein is CASSGGISGNEQYF.

This clonotype is a singleton in its sample. The rearrangement joins TRBV24-1 to TRBJ2-7; no clear D gene. Looked up from germline, CDR1 is KGHDR and CDR2 is SFDVKD. The CDR3 spans 12 residues. With 2 bases removed from V and 8 bases from J, the gap between germline ends came to 9 bases. The DNA for the CDR3 is TGTGCCACCAGTGATTACTCGGCAAAGCAGTACTTC. Translated: CATSDYSAKQYF.

The chain couples TRBV9 to TRBJ2-7; TRBD2 matches at 13 bases. The V gene end was trimmed by 1 base and the J gene end by 3 bases; junction bases not matched to a gene: 4. CDR1 is SGDLS, CDR2 YYNGEE, per germline. The CDR3 is 16 amino acids. The CDR3 is CASSVRTSGSNYEQYF. The CDR3, as DNA: TGTGCCAGCAGCGTAAGGACTAGCGGGAGCAACTACGAGCAGTACTTC.

This clonotype was found a few times. V gene TRBV28 combines with J gene TRBJ2-7; maybe TRBD2 (6 bases). The germline V gene encodes CDR1 MDHEN and CDR2 SYDVKM. This CDR3 region has 13 residues. V was cut by 5 bases and J by 5 bases, with 13 bases left in between. In nucleotides, the CDR3 is TGTGCCAGCAGTGGACTAAATTTAGACGAGCAGTACTTC. Its translation: CASSGLNLDEQYF. Using reference TRBV28 and TRBJ2-7 for the parts outside the CDR3, the full variable domain is DVKVTQSSRYLVKRTGEKVFLECVQDMDHENMFWYRQDPGLGLRLIYFSYDVKMKEKGDIPEGYSVSREKKERFSLILESASTNQTSMYLCASSGLNLDEQYFGPGTRLTVT.

CDR3 sequence reads: CASSPTGITYEQYF. DNA for the CDR3: TGTGCCAGCAGCCCTACAGGGATAACCTACGAGCAGTACTTC. The chain recombines TRBV28 with TRBJ2-7; a weak D match, TRBD1 (6 bases). This CDR3 has 14 residues. The V gene's germline CDR1 is MDHEN and CDR2 SYDVKM. V was pared by 6 bases and J by 2 bases, with 14 bases between. Variable domain in full (rest from reference TRBV28 and TRBJ2-7): DVKVTQSSRYLVKRTGEKVFLECVQDMDHENMFWYRQDPGLGLRLIYFSYDVKMKEKGDIPEGYSVSREKKERFSLILESASTNQTSMYLCASSPTGITYEQYFGPGTRLTVT.

The chain has TRBV12-3 or TRBV12-4 and TRBJ2-7; D remains unclear. CDR3 length equals 13 residues. Trimming took off 3 bases at V and 6 bases at J, with 12 bases between the two ends. The CDR3 loop reads CASSFIEGAEQYF. The CDR3 DNA follows: TGTGCCAGCAGTTTTATTGAAGGTGCCGAGCAGTACTTC.

This clonotype showed up just a few times. This chain connects TRBV30 to TRBJ2-1; 10 bases are a match to TRBD2. Germline V CDR1 and CDR2: GTSNPN, SVGIG (reference sequence). CDR3 length: 16 amino acids. Losses at the gene ends were 4 bases for V and 1 base for J; bases not matched to a gene: 7. DNA of the CDR3: TGTGCCTGGACTAGCGGGAGAGTGGTGTCCTACAATGAGCAGTTCTTC. Translating it yields CAWTSGRVVSYNEQFF.

This clonotype showed up just a few times. This rearrangement joins TRBV30 to TRBJ2-7, with no clear D. V was shortened by 0 bases and J by 4 bases, with 7 bases between the two germline ends. From germline, CDR1 is GTSNPN and CDR2 SVGIG (reference sequence). The CDR3 has 12 residues. This CDR3 reads CAWSVRLYEQYF. The CDR3 nucleotides are TGTGCCTGGAGTGTTAGGTTGTACGAGCAGTACTTC.

The chain recombines TRBV3-1 with TRBJ2-1, with TRBD2 identical over 8 bases. The CDR3 contains 15 residues. The germline gives CDR1 LGHDT, CDR2 YNNKEL (reference sequence). The V gene end was trimmed by 6 bases and the J gene end by 8 bases; junction bases not matched to a gene: 12. The CDR3 bases are TGTGCCAGCAGTTCACCTAGCGGGCTTAGCGATGAGCAGTTCTTC. Translation gives CASSSPSGLSDEQFF.

V is TRBV7-2 and J is TRBJ2-7; 8 bases align to TRBD1. Trimming cost V 5 bases and J 1 base; bases outside gene matches: 10. The germline CDR1 and CDR2 sequences are SGHTA and FQGNSA. The CDR3 is 16 residues long. The CDR3 nucleotides are TGTGCCAGCAGCCCCAGAGGACAGGGCGGATCCTACGAGCAGTACTTC. Translation: CASSPRGQGGSYEQYF. Full variable domain (rest looked up from reference TRBV7-2 and TRBJ2-7): GAGVSQSPSNKVTEKGKDVELRCDPISGHTALYWYRQSLGQGLEFLIYFQGNSAPDKSGLPSDRFSAERTGGSVSTLTIQRTQQEDSAVYLCASSPRGQGGSYEQYFGPGTRLTVT.

This chain uses TRBV4-1 with TRBJ2-5; D uncertain. The V and J ends lost 7 bases and 5 bases respectively, with 14 bases between them. The length of the CDR3 is 13 residues. The germline gives CDR1 MGHRA, CDR2 YSYEKL. The CDR3: CASMPIGGETQYF. In nucleotides, the CDR3 is TGCGCCAGCATGCCGATAGGCGGTGAGACCCAGTACTTC.